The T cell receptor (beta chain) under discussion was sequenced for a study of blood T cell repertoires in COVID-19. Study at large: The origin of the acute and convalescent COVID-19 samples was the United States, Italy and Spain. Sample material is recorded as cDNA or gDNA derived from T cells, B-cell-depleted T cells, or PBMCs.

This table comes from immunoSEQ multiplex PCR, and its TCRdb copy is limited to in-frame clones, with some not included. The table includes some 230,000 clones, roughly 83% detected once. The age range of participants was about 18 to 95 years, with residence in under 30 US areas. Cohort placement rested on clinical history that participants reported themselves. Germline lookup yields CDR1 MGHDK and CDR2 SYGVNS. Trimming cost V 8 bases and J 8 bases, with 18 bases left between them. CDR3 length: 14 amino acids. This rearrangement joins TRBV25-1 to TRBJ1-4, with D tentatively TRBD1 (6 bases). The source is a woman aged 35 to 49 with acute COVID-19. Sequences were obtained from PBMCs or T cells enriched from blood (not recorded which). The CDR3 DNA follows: TGTGCCAGCTCGCCGGCGGGGGCGGGAGAAAAACTGTTTTTT. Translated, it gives CASSPAGAGEKLFF.